Included here is one T cell receptor (beta chain) sequence, with context. One end of the junction varies from germline; a read error may be responsible. This CDR3 has 15 residues. CDR1 is MNHEY and CDR2 is SVGEGT in the germline V gene. The sample comes from a study of tumor-infiltrating lymphocytes in primary liver carcinoma. Co-extracted RNA and DNA came from 20-30 mg of unsorted bulk tissue. From approximately 0.5 ug of total RNA, TCR beta-specific cDNA was reverse-transcribed using a constant-region primer. A slightly modified ARM-PCR protocol with three nested multiplex PCR rounds produced these TCR beta libraries. Use of TRBV1-TRBV30 forward primers with a C-beta reverse primer characterized the first two PCR rounds, which lasted nine to eleven cycles each. Using its own MiXCR run on the multiplex PCR reads, TCRdb lists one record per CDR3 protein. The sample lists 47,000 or so distinct CDR3 sequences, about three quarters occurring once.

The sample consisted of liver tumor tissue from sampling region 3. Subset of the sample: tumor region T3, left-lateral pole. V usage is TRBV6-2 or TRBV6-3 and J usage is TRBJ2-7; D is unresolved. The sequence was obtained from a man in his forties with primary liver carcinoma and hepatitis B virus infection. CDR3 bases: TGTGTCAGCTTCACGCCGGTCCTCCACTCGTACGAGCAGTACTTC. It is translated as CVSFTPVLHSYEQYF.